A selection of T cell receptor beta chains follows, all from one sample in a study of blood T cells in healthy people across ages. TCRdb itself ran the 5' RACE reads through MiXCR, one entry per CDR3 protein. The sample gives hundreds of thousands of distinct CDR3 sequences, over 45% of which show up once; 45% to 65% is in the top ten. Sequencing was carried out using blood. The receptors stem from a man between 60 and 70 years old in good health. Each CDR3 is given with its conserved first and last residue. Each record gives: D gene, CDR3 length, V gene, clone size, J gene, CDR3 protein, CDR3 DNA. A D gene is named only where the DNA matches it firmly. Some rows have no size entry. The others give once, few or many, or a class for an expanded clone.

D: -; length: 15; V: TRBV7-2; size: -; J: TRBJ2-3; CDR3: CASSFSSTSTDTQYF; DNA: TGTGCCAGCAGCTTCAGTTCTACTAGCACAGATACGCAGTATTTT
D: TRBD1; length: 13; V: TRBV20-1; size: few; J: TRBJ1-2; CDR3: CSAPPDRDYGYTF; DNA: TGCAGTGCCCCGCCGGACAGGGACTATGGCTACACCTTC
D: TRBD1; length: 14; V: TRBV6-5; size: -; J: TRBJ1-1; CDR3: CASSYRTGNTEAFF; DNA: TGTGCCAGCAGTTACAGGACAGGGAACACTGAAGCTTTCTTT
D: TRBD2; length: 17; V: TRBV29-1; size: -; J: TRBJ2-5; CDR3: CSVEDRGGLMYQETQYF; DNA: TGCAGCGTTGAAGATCGCGGGGGGCTTATGTACCAAGAGACCCAGTACTTC
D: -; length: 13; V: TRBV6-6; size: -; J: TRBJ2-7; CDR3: CASTTLGPYEQYF; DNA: TGTGCCAGCACCACCCTAGGGCCCTACGAGCAGTACTTC
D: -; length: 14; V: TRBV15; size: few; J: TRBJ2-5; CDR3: CATSPDGVSETQYF; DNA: TGTGCCACCAGCCCCGACGGGGTTTCAGAGACCCAGTACTTC
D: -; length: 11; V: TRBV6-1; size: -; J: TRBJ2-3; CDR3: CAGTATDTQYF; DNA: TGTGCCGGCACAGCTACAGATACGCAGTATTTT
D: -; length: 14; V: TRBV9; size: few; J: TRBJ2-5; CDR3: CASSVGDGEETQYF; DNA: TGTGCCAGCAGCGTAGGGGACGGAGAAGAGACCCAGTACTTC
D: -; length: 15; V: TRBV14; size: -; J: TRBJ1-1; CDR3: CASSQDQGWRTEAFF; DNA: TGTGCCAGCAGCCAAGATCAAGGGTGGAGGACTGAAGCTTTCTTT
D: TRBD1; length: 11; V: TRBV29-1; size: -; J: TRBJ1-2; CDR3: CSVGQNYGYTF; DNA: TGCAGCGTGGGACAGAACTATGGCTACACCTTC
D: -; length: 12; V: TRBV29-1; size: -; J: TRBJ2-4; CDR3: CSVGSGKNIQYF; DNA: TGCAGCGTTGGCAGCGGGAAAAACATTCAGTACTTC
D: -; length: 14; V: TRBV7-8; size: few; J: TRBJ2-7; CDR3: CASSLENTPGEQYF; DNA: TGTGCCAGCAGCTTAGAAAACACGCCGGGGGAGCAGTACTTC
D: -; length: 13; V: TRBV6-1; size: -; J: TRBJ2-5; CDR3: CASSEAAGETQYF; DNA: TGTGCCAGCAGTGAAGCGGCAGGCGAGACCCAGTACTTC
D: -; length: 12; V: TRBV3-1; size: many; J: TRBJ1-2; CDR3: CASSHHGGGYTF; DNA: TGTGCCAGCAGCCACCATGGCGGCGGCTACACCTTC
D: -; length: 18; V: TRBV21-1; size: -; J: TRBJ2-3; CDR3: CARRDRGSLADTTDTQYF; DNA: TGTGCCAGAAGGGACAGGGGGTCCCTAGCGGATACCACAGATACGCAGTATTTT
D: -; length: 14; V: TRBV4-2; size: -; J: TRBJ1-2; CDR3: CASSHTDFNYGYTF; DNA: TGTGCCAGCAGCCATACTGATTTTAACTATGGCTACACCTTC
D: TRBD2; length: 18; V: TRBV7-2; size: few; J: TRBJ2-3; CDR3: CASSSLDRRGTGTDTQYF; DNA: TGTGCCAGCAGCTCCCTCGACCGGCGGGGGACCGGCACAGATACGCAGTATTTT
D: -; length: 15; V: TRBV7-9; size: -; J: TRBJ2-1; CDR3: CASSLGALRRGEQFF; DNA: TGTGCCAGCAGCTTAGGAGCTCTTAGACGGGGTGAGCAGTTCTTC
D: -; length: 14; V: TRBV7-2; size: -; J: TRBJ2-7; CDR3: CASSTRDGNNEQYF; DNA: TGTGCCAGCAGCACCCGGGACGGTAACAATGAGCAGTACTTC
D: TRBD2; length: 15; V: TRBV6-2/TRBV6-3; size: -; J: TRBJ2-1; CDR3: CASSPGGSGSKEQFF; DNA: TGTGCCAGCAGCCCCGGGGGTAGCGGGAGTAAGGAGCAGTTCTTC
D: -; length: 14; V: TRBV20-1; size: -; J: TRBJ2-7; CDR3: CSARGTPSSYEQYF; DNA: TGCAGTGCTAGAGGGACTCCGAGCTCCTACGAGCAGTACTTC
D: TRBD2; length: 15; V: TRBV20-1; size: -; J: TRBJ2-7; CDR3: CSARDVSGRMDEQYF; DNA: TGCAGTGCTAGAGATGTGAGCGGGAGGATGGACGAGCAGTACTTC
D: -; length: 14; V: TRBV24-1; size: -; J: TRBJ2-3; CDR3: CATSDPGRGDTQYF; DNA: TGTGCCACCAGTGATCCCGGCCGCGGGGATACGCAGTATTTT
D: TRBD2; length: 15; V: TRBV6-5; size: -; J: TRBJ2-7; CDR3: CASSPAGTSGYEQYF; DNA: TGTGCCAGCAGCCCCGCCGGGACTAGTGGTTACGAGCAGTACTTC
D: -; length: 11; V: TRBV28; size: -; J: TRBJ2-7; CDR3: CRAGSVDEQYF; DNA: TGCCGGGCAGGGAGTGTCGACGAGCAGTACTTC
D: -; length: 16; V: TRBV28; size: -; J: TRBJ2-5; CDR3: CASSLRPGYFQETQYF; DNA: TGTGCCAGCAGTTTACGTCCAGGCTATTTCCAAGAGACCCAGTACTTC
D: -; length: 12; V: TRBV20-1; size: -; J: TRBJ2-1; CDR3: CSWGESYNEQFF; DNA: TGCAGCTGGGGGGAGTCCTACAATGAGCAGTTCTTC
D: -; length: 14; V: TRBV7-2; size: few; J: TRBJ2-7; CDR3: CASSISPGSGEQYF; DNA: TGTGCCAGCAGCATAAGCCCCGGGTCCGGCGAGCAGTACTTC
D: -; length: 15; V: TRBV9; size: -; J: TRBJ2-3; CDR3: CASSVAGTSTDTQYF; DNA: TGTGCCAGCAGCGTAGCAGGAACTAGCACAGATACGCAGTATTTT
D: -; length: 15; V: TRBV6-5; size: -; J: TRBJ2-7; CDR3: CASSYLARGGYEQYF; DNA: TGTGCCAGCAGTTACTTGGCCCGAGGGGGATACGAGCAGTACTTC
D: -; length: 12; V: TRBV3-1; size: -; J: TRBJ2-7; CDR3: CASGGPTYEQYF; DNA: TGTGCCAGTGGTGGACCAACCTACGAGCAGTACTTC
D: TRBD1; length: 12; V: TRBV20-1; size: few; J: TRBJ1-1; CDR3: CSARTGGREAFF; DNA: TGCAGTGCTCGTACAGGGGGCAGGGAAGCTTTCTTT
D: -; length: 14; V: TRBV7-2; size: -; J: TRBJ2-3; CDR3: CASSLDGRADTLYF; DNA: TGTGCCAGCAGCTTAGACGGGAGAGCAGATACGCTGTATTTT
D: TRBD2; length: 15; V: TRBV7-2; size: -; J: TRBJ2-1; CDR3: CASSSIAGPYNEQFF; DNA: TGTGCCAGCAGCTCCATAGCGGGCCCCTACAATGAGCAGTTCTTC
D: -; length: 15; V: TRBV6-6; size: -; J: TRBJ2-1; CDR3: CAGSPRRDGRNEQFF; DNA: TGTGCCGGCAGCCCGCGGCGGGATGGGCGCAATGAGCAGTTCTTC
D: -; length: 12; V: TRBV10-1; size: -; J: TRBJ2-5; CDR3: CACSDPAEAQYF; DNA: TGCGCCTGCAGTGACCCAGCGGAGGCCCAGTACTTC
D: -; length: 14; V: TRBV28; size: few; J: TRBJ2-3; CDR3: CASRWARGTDTQYF; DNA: TGTGCCAGCAGATGGGCTAGGGGCACAGATACGCAGTATTTT
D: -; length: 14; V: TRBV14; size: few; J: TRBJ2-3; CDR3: CASSQGSAPDTQYF; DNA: TGTGCCAGCAGCCAAGGGAGCGCCCCAGATACGCAGTATTTT
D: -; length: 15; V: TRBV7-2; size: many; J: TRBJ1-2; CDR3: CASSPRVMNMLGYTF; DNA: TGTGCCAGCAGCCCGAGGGTAATGAATATGCTTGGCTACACCTTC
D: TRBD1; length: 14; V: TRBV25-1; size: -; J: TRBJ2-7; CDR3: CASSPQGTPYEQYF; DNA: TGTGCCAGCAGTCCACAGGGGACCCCCTACGAGCAGTACTTC
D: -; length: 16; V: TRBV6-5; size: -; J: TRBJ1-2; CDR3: CASSYSAQGMGYGYTF; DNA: TGTGCCAGCAGTTACTCGGCGCAGGGGATGGGCTATGGCTACACCTTC
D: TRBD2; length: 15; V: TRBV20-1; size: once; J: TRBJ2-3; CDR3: CSLRTSGRSSDTQYF; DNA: TGCAGTCTCAGGACTAGCGGGAGATCATCAGATACGCAGTATTTT